What follows are 2 T cell receptor beta chains derived from one specimen sequenced in a study of blood T cell repertoires in COVID-19. TCRdb's copy holds only in-frame clones and misses some; the assay was immunoSEQ multiplex PCR. The sample yields 100,000 to 130,000 clones, about four fifths seen once. The sample taken for sequencing was peripheral blood. The receptors were gathered from an older man with acute or convalescent COVID-19.

The genes are TRBV18 and TRBJ2-1; 10 bases line up with TRBD1. V lost 4 bases to trimming and J lost 7 bases; unmatched junction nucleotides: 4. This CDR3 contains 14 residues. Germline V lookup: CDR1 KGHSH, CDR2 LQKENI. The CDR3 bases are TGTGCCAGCTCACGCAGACAGGGGGCTAATGAGCAGTTCTTC. Translating it yields CASSRRQGANEQFF.

The rearrangement uses TRBV20-1 and TRBJ1-1; possibly TRBD1 for D (6 bases). Germline values: CDR1 DFQATT, CDR2 SNEGSKA (reference sequence). Trimming removed 3 bases from V and 11 bases from J, with 13 bases in between. CDR3 size: 11 residues. In nucleotides, the CDR3 is TGCAGTGCTAGGACACAGGGCATTGCTTTCTTT. Protein sequence: CSARTQGIAFF.